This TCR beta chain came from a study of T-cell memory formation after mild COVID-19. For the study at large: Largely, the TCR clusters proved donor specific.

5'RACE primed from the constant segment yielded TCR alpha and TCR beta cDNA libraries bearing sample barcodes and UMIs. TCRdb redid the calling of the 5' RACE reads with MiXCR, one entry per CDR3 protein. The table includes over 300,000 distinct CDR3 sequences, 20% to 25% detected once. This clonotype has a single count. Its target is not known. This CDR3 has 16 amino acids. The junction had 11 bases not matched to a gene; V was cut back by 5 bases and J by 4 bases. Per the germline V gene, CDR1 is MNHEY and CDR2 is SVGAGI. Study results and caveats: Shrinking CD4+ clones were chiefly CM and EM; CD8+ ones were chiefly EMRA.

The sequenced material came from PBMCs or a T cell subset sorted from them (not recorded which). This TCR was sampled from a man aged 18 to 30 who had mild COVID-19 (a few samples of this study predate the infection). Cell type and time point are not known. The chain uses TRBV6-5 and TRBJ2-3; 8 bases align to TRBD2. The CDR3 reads CASSRPSGGIADTQYF. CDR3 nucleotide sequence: TGTGCCAGCAGTCGACCAAGCGGGGGCATAGCAGATACGCAGTATTTT.